The 18 T cell receptor beta chains in this list originate from one sample, sequenced in a study of T cells expressing NK-cell markers. TCRdb re-called the 5' RACE reads and shows each CDR3 protein once, DNA omitted. This sample's clone table lists more than 4,500 distinct CDR3 sequences. Sequencing was done on a sample of blood T cells: a sorted CD56 or NKG2C T cell subset, CD4+ or CD8+ T cells, or bulk PBMC T cells (not recorded which). These receptor sequences come from a young man in good health.

V and J are TRBV5-1 and TRBJ1-1; TCRdb calls TRBD1, which cannot be checked without DNA. The CDR3 contains 13 residues. Germline lookup yields CDR1 SGHRS and CDR2 YFSETQ. The CDR3 is CASSLDGGTEAFF. Drawing the rest from reference TRBV5-1 and TRBJ1-1, the complete variable domain is KAGVTQTPRYLIKTRGQQVTLSCSPISGHRSVSWYQQTPGQGLQFLFEYFSETQRNKGNFPGRFSGRQFSNSRSEMNVSTLELGDSALYLCASSLDGGTEAFFGQGTRLTVV.

This chain joins TRBV5-4 and TRBJ2-7. Germline V gives CDR1 SGHNT, CDR2 YYREEE (reference sequence). The CDR3 consists of 14 residues. The CDR3 reads CASSLAGGTYEQYF.

V and J are TRBV5-5 and TRBJ2-5; TCRdb outputs TRBD1, but without DNA this stays unchecked. Germline CDR1 SGHKS, CDR2 YYEKEE (reference sequence). The CDR3 consists of 15 residues. This CDR3 reads CASSLGQGLRKTQYF.

The chain recombines TRBV6-2 or TRBV6-3 with TRBJ2-6; TCRdb's D gene call, TRBD1, goes unchecked for lack of DNA. This CDR3 is 18 amino acids long. Germline values: CDR1 MNHEY, CDR2 SVGEGT. This chain's CDR3 is CASSYSIQGYSGANVLTF.

The chain links TRBV6-2 or TRBV6-3 to TRBJ1-3; TCRdb names TRBD1, which stays unverified in the absence of DNA. The CDR3 is made up of 15 amino acids. The germline V gene encodes CDR1 MNHEY and CDR2 SVGEGT. The CDR3 region is CASSLTPGTRNTIYF.

The chain recombines TRBV6-5 with TRBJ2-6. In germline, CDR1 is MNHEY, CDR2 SVGAGI. The CDR3 is 14 residues long. The CDR3 sequence is CASSYWAGANVLTF.

The V call is TRBV5-1, the J call TRBJ2-3; checking the TCRdb D call of TRBD2 is not possible without DNA. Germline V gene lookup returns CDR1 SGHRS and CDR2 YFSETQ. The CDR3 contains 14 residues. The CDR3 is CASRRRREVDTQYF.

The chain recombines TRBV20-1 with TRBJ2-2; TCRdb selects TRBD2, and the lack of DNA leaves this call unchecked. The CDR3 loop spans 15 amino acids. Germline V gene sequence: CDR1 DFQATT, CDR2 SNEGSKA (reference sequence). This CDR3 reads CSATAGEWHTGELFF.

The rearrangement links TRBV20-1 to TRBJ2-4. This CDR3 contains 11 residues. Germline V gene sequence: CDR1 DFQATT, CDR2 SNEGSKA (reference sequence). The CDR3 spells CSAILGNIQYF.

Here the CDR3 reads CASTRGPADTQYF. The rearrangement uses TRBV5-1 and TRBJ2-3; TCRdb's assignment of TRBD1 cannot be checked, as there is no DNA. Germline CDR1 reads SGHRS; CDR2 reads YFSETQ. This CDR3 spans 13 amino acids. Based on the CDR3 plus reference TRBV5-1 and TRBJ2-3, the full variable domain is KAGVTQTPRYLIKTRGQQVTLSCSPISGHRSVSWYQQTPGQGLQFLFEYFSETQRNKGNFPGRFSGRQFSNSRSEMNVSTLELGDSALYLCASTRGPADTQYFGPGTRLTVL.

This sequence joins TRBV12-3 or TRBV12-4 and TRBJ2-5. This CDR3 spans 13 amino acids. The CDR3 sequence: CASSHTLQETQYF.

The V and J genes are TRBV7-2 and TRBJ1-1; TCRdb picks TRBD1, but there is no DNA to check that call. Germline loops: CDR1 SGHTA, CDR2 FQGNSA. The CDR3 is 14 residues long. This CDR3 is CASSRVGGATEAFF.

The chain has TRBV29-1 and TRBJ2-3. This CDR3 contains 12 residues. Looked up from germline, CDR1 is SQVTM and CDR2 is ANQGSEA. CDR3 in amino acids: CSVVQGTDTQYF.

The chain employs TRBV28 and TRBJ1-5. This CDR3 region has 11 residues. The germline CDR1 and CDR2 sequences are MDHEN and SYDVKM. CDR3 loop: CASSSHQPQHF.

V is TRBV30 and J is TRBJ1-1; the TCRdb call, TRBD1, lacks DNA for checking. The CDR3 totals 13 residues. Per the germline V gene, CDR1 is GTSNPN and CDR2 is SVGIG (reference sequence). This CDR3 reads CAWSAGWGAEAFF.

This chain links TRBV20-1 with TRBJ2-1; the TCRdb D gene call, TRBD2, has no DNA to confirm it. Germline CDR1 reads DFQATT; CDR2 reads SNEGSKA (reference sequence). The CDR3 length is 13 residues. CDR3 sequence reads: CSARRLAGNEQFF.

In terms of frequency, this clonotype is medium-sized. The chain combines TRBV2 with TRBJ1-5. Germline V gene data show CDR1 as SNHLY and CDR2 as FYNNEI. The CDR3 is 21 residues long. CDR3 in amino acids: CASSEFLADERDSYSNQPQHF.

The J gene is TRBJ2-1, the V gene TRBV19; TCRdb's D call, TRBD2, is unchecked because there is no DNA. The germline gives CDR1 LNHDA, CDR2 SQIVND (reference sequence). CDR3 size: 14 residues. CDR3 residues: CASGGTSGYNEQFF.